This TCR beta chain was identified during a study of technical replicates of blood from a few donors. Clones were read by immunoSEQ multiplex PCR, and TCRdb kept only the in-frame ones, dropping some. The sample shows about 84,000 clones, 95% to 98% of them seen only once. Sequencing used T cells isolated from PBMCs. This sequence was found in a human donor in good health.

The CDR3 here is CASSLDSTFTEAFF. In DNA, the CDR3 is TGTGCCAGCAGCTTAGACAGTACCTTCACTGAAGCTTTCTTT. This sequence joins TRBV7-3 and TRBJ1-1, with a tentative D call TRBD1 (5 bases). The CDR3 loop spans 14 amino acids. Germline assignment: CDR1 SGHTA and CDR2 FQGTGA. V was shortened by 2 bases and J by 4 bases, with 11 bases between the two germline ends.